The 17 T cell receptor beta chains given below trace back to one sample, sequenced in a study of HIV-infected children after antiretroviral therapy interruption. The treatment is: PENTA 11 planned treatment interruption arm or continuous ART arm. RNA-based 3' RACE libraries used unique molecular identifiers. TCRdb called the 3' RACE reads again in MiXCR, with one record for every CDR3 protein. Among more than 75,000 distinct CDR3 sequences listed, 6% to 8.5% were seen once. This specimen consisted of CD45RA+ CD4+ T cells from PBMCs, pooled from several time points, obtained from a donor given antiretroviral therapy, either interrupted or continuous. Sample subset: naive CD4+ CD45RA+ CD45RO- T cells. These receptors were collected from a pool of human donors with HIV.

This clonotype has a count of ten or more. This chain links TRBV7-3 with TRBJ1-1; D uncertain. With 0 bases removed from V and 4 bases from J, the gap between germline ends came to 6 bases. Per germline, CDR1 SGHTA and CDR2 FQGTGA. The CDR3 length is 13 residues. In DNA form, the CDR3 reads TGTGCCAGCAGCTTAACGTTAACCACTGAAGCTTTCTTT. Translation: CASSLTLTTEAFF.

This clonotype was counted a few times. This chain joins TRBV5-1 and TRBJ2-3; no firm D call. The CDR3 runs to 14 residues. V lost 6 bases and J lost 2, with 13 bases in between. Germline lookup yields CDR1 SGHRS and CDR2 YFSETQ. The DNA of the CDR3 is TGCGCCAGCAATCGGGCGGATCCCACAGATACGCAGTATTTT. Its translation: CASNRADPTDTQYF.

This clonotype was found many times. The V and J genes are TRBV30 and TRBJ1-1, with no clear D. The CDR3 contains 13 residues. V was pared by 0 bases and J by 4 bases, with 9 bases between. The germline CDR1 and CDR2 sequences are GTSNPN and SVGIG (reference sequence). The CDR3 here is CAWSVHHGTEAFF. The CDR3 coding sequence is TGTGCCTGGAGTGTACATCATGGCACTGAAGCTTTCTTT.

This clonotype was counted at least ten times. This sequence joins TRBV7-2 and TRBJ2-3, with TRBD2 identical over 10 bases. This CDR3 has 14 residues. The ends lost 5 bases at V and 5 bases at J; junction bases unmatched: 4. The V gene's germline CDR1 is SGHTA and CDR2 FQGNSA. The CDR3 loop reads CASSTRLAGDTQYF. CDR3 DNA sequence: TGTGCCAGCAGCACGCGACTAGCGGGAGATACGCAGTATTTT.

At least ten counts were recorded for this clonotype. The chain has TRBV19 and TRBJ1-1, with 7 positions matching TRBD1. Unmatched junction bases numbered 7, after V lost 5 bases and J lost 1 base. The CDR3 is made up of 15 amino acids. Germline-derived CDR1 and CDR2 are LNHDA and SQIVND (reference sequence). This CDR3 reads CASSAGGTANTEAFF. CDR3 DNA: TGTGCCAGTAGTGCCGGTGGGACAGCGAACACTGAAGCTTTCTTT.

This clonotype was recorded a few times. The genes are TRBV12-3 or TRBV12-4 and TRBJ2-7; perhaps TRBD2 as D (5 bases). The V end was cut by 4 bases, the J end by 9 bases, with 16 bases between. This CDR3 region has 13 residues. CDR3 in amino acids: CASSSQYLRGQYF. The CDR3 DNA reads TGTGCCAGCAGTTCACAGTACCTCCGGGGGCAGTACTTC.

This clonotype was recorded at least ten times. V and J are TRBV9 and TRBJ2-3; D ambiguous. This CDR3 comprises 14 residues. From germline, CDR1 is SGDLS and CDR2 YYNGEE. Trimming took 1 base from V and 5 from J, leaving 11 bases between them. Here the CDR3 DNA reads TGTGCCAGCAGCGTATCGGCAGTCCGAGATACGCAGTATTTT. This codes for CASSVSAVRDTQYF. Full variable domain (remainder filled in from reference TRBV9 and TRBJ2-3): DSGVTQTPKHLITATGQRVTLRCSPRSGDLSVYWYQQSLDQGLQFLIQYYNGEERAKGNILERFSAQQFPDLHSELNLSSLELGDSALYFCASSVSAVRDTQYFGPGTRLTVL.

This clonotype was seen at least ten times. The CDR3 loop is CATSDPRDTYQPQHF. The CDR3 nucleotides read TGTGCCACCAGTGATCCCCGGGACACTTATCAGCCCCAGCATTTT. This chain links TRBV24-1 with TRBJ1-5; a weak D match, TRBD1 (6 bases). CDR3 length: 15 residues. CDR1 and CDR2 from the germline V gene are KGHDR and SFDVKD. Trimming cost V 3 bases and J 5 bases, with 13 bases left between them.

This clonotype was seen many times. V usage is TRBV29-1 and J usage is TRBJ1-6; D is ambiguous. Germline V gene data show CDR1 as SQVTM and CDR2 as ANQGSEA. This CDR3 region has 11 residues. V lost 4 bases and J lost 14, with 12 bases in between. The CDR3 region is CSVGDGSALHF. CDR3 sequence (DNA): TGCAGCGTTGGGGATGGGTCGGCCCTCCACTTT. Combining the CDR3 with reference TRBV29-1 and TRBJ1-6 gives the whole variable domain SAVISQKPSRDICQRGTSLTIQCQVDSQVTMMFWYRQQPGQSLTLIATANQGSEATYESGFVIDKFPISRPNLTFSTLTVSNMSPEDSSIYLCSVGDGSALHFGNGTRLTVT.

This clonotype occurred many times. The chain has TRBV12-3 or TRBV12-4 and TRBJ2-5, with 11 bases lining up with TRBD2. The ends lost 5 bases at V and 3 bases at J; junction bases unmatched: 11. CDR3 length: 17 residues. In DNA form, the CDR3 reads TGTGCCAGCAGTCTCTCAAGACTAGCGGGAAGGGAAGAGACCCAGTACTTC. Encoded protein: CASSLSRLAGREETQYF.

Note on this clonotype: Just one base apart from a much larger clone, this may be a read error. CDR3 loop: CASSLESPSPGAFYVQYF. The DNA for the CDR3 is TGTGCCAGCAGCTTAGAATCCCCTAGCCCAGGGGCTTTCTACGTGCAGTACTTC. The chain employs TRBV7-8 and TRBJ2-7; a weak D match, TRBD1 (6 bases). Germline V CDR1 and CDR2: SGHVS, FQNEAQ. This CDR3 is built from 18 residues.

This chain connects TRBV7-9 to TRBJ2-1; 10 nucleotides line up with TRBD2. The CDR3 totals 16 residues. Germline V gives CDR1 SEHNR, CDR2 FQNEAQ (reference sequence). After removal of 3 bases from V and 7 bases from J, the junction contained 9 bases not matched to a gene. For the CDR3, the DNA is TGTGCCAGCAGCTTCCCGGGACTAGCGACGTTTAATGAGCAGTTCTTC. This encodes CASSFPGLATFNEQFF.

The chain uses TRBV5-1 and TRBJ2-2, with D perhaps assigned TRBD1 or TRBD2 (6 bases each). Trimming cost V 4 bases and J 8 bases, with 21 bases left between them. CDR3 length equals 16 residues. CDR1 and CDR2 from the germline V gene are SGHRS and YFSETQ. The CDR3 DNA follows: TGCGCCAGCAGCCTAGACTCGGGCGGGACACCGGGGGAGCTGTTTTTT. Translated, it gives CASSLDSGGTPGELFF.

This clonotype appeared many times. The V and J genes are TRBV12-3 or TRBV12-4 and TRBJ1-2, with D unclear. CDR3 length: 11 amino acids. Trimming left V 1 base short and J 14 bases short, with 11 bases between. This CDR3 reads CASSLEGQPTF. CDR3 nucleotides: TGTGCCAGCAGTTTAGAGGGCCAACCAACCTTC.

In its sample, this clonotype was seen many times. This chain uses TRBV5-4 with TRBJ2-3; no clear D. The length of the CDR3 is 13 residues. CDR1 and CDR2 (germline): SGHNT, YYREEE (reference sequence). Trimming removed 4 bases from V and 1 base from J, with 7 bases in between. CDR3 protein: CASSRPGTDTQYF. DNA of the CDR3: TGTGCCAGCAGCCGCCCGGGCACAGATACGCAGTATTTT.

Many counts were recorded for this clonotype. The CDR3 DNA reads TGTGCCAGCAGCTTAGCCCCCGTCCCGGGACAGGGGAGAGATACGCAGTATTTT. It encodes CASSLAPVPGQGRDTQYF. This chain uses TRBV7-2 with TRBJ2-3; TRBD1 matches 10 bases. J lost 5 bases, V lost 0 bases, and 11 bases had no gene match. The CDR3 is 18 amino acids. CDR1 and CDR2 from the germline V gene are SGHTA and FQGNSA.

There are many counts of this clonotype. The chain couples TRBV29-1 to TRBJ1-1; D is unresolved. Germline V CDR1 and CDR2: SQVTM, ANQGSEA. The CDR3 consists of 11 residues. V lost 8 bases, J lost 4 bases, and 11 bases lay in between. The CDR3 DNA reads as TGCAGCCCCCACACTCCCACTGAAGCTTTCTTT. This encodes CSPHTPTEAFF.